The 19 T cell receptor beta chains presented below share a single source sample, sequenced in a study of T cell responses to AZD1222 COVID-19 vaccine. The table came from immunoSEQ multiplex PCR; TCRdb's copy has only in-frame clones and leaves some out. The sample contains about 110,000 clones, roughly nine tenths of which appear only once. Source: peripheral blood, taken on day 0 of MenACWY control vaccination. Receptor source: an adult in good health.

In its sample, this clone was seen once. The chain combines TRBV27 with TRBJ2-7, with D perhaps given as TRBD1 or TRBD2 (6 bases each). Germline CDR1 MNHEY, CDR2 SMNVEV (reference sequence). The CDR3 length is 13 residues. V shed 8 bases and J shed 1 base, with 12 bases lying between them. CDR3 in amino acids: CASRGTPSYEQYF. CDR3 DNA sequence: TGTGCCAGCCGGGGGACACCTTCCTACGAGCAGTACTTC.

The V gene is TRBV5-6, the J gene TRBJ2-1; D tentatively fits TRBD1 or TRBD2 (5 bases each). The CDR3 totals 13 residues. Trimming cost V 4 bases and J 10 bases, with 15 bases left between them. CDR1 SGHDT and CDR2 YYEEEE come from the germline V gene. The CDR3 spells CASSLGVLEEQFF. Here the CDR3 DNA reads TGTGCCAGCAGCCTGGGGGTCTTAGAGGAGCAGTTCTTC.

This chain connects TRBV5-4 to TRBJ1-3, with 7 bases aligning to TRBD1. CDR3 size: 15 residues. CDR1 and CDR2 from the germline V gene are SGHNT and YYREEE (reference sequence). After removal of 4 bases from V and 4 bases from J, the junction contained 8 bases not matched to a gene. Written as DNA, the CDR3 is TGTGCCAGCAGCAGATACAGGGGAGCGGGAAACACCATATATTTT. Its translation is CASSRYRGAGNTIYF.

This clone was seen only a few times. The chain combines TRBV19 with TRBJ1-2; 9 positions agree with TRBD1. CDR3 size: 14 residues. J was trimmed by 7 bases and V by 6 bases; bases with no gene match: 9. Looked up from germline, CDR1 is LNHDA and CDR2 is SQIVND (reference sequence). The CDR3 coding sequence is TGTGCCAGTAGCCCCCGGGGACAGGGCGGTGGCTACACCTTC. It specifies CASSPRGQGGGYTF.

The V call is TRBV29-1, the J call TRBJ2-3, with D possibly being TRBD2 (7 bases). Germline V gene data show CDR1 as SQVTM and CDR2 as ANQGSEA. The CDR3 loop spans 17 amino acids. Trimming took off 3 bases at V and 2 bases at J, with 21 bases between the two ends. The DNA for the CDR3 is TGCAGCGTTGAGGGGGTTCGGCGGGGGCCTACCACAGATACGCAGTATTTT. Its translation: CSVEGVRRGPTTDTQYF.

The rearrangement links TRBV6-6 to TRBJ1-5; D not certain. Germline CDR1 MNHNY, CDR2 SVGAGI (reference sequence). The CDR3 has 15 amino acids. V was trimmed by 5 bases and J by 0 bases, leaving 11 bases between them. The CDR3 spells CASSPRAVSNQPQHF. Here the CDR3 DNA reads TGTGCCAGCAGTCCTAGGGCAGTTAGCAATCAGCCCCAGCATTTT.

V is TRBV6-5 and J is TRBJ2-7; TRBD1 matches 7 bases. This CDR3 contains 14 residues. Germline assignment: CDR1 MNHEY and CDR2 SVGAGI. With V trimmed by 5 bases and J by 2 bases, 6 bases remained unmatched. In DNA form, the CDR3 reads TGTGCCAGCAGTCCCGACAGGGCCGCCTACGAGCAGTACTTC. This sequence encodes CASSPDRAAYEQYF.

The CDR3 DNA reads TGTGCCAGCAGCTTGGACAGGGCCTCTTTCGAGCAGTACTTC. Translation: CASSLDRASFEQYF. The chain combines TRBV7-9 with TRBJ2-7, with 8 bases fitting TRBD1. V lost 3 bases, J lost 6 bases, and 7 bases stayed unmatched. This CDR3 contains 14 residues. Germline CDR1 reads SEHNR; CDR2 reads FQNEAQ (reference sequence).

The chain recombines TRBV9 with TRBJ2-5; unclear D gene. This CDR3 region has 12 residues. Per germline, CDR1 SGDLS and CDR2 YYNGEE. Trimming pared 4 bases from V and 5 bases from J, leaving 9 bases between. Here the CDR3 reads CASSTTWETQYF. The CDR3 nucleotides read TGTGCCAGCAGCACCACCTGGGAGACCCAGTACTTC.

This clone has only a few counts. The V call is TRBV7-8, the J call TRBJ1-2; 8 bases align to TRBD1. The germline V gene has CDR1 SGHVS and CDR2 FQNEAQ. The CDR3 runs to 14 residues. V lost 1 base, J lost 8 bases, and 6 bases stayed unmatched. The CDR3 reads CASSLDRTGHGYTF. The CDR3 bases are TGTGCCAGCAGCTTAGATCGGACAGGGCACGGCTACACCTTC.

J is TRBJ1-3 and V is TRBV9; D is unclear. The V and J ends lost 0 bases and 0 bases respectively, with 7 bases between them. The CDR3 is made up of 15 amino acids. Germline-derived CDR1 and CDR2 are SGDLS and YYNGEE. As DNA, the CDR3 is TGTGCCAGCAGCGTAGGCTCGGTCTCTGGAAACACCATATATTTT. The encoded protein is CASSVGSVSGNTIYF.

This clone was picked up a small number of times. The chain recombines TRBV11-2 with TRBJ2-7; D is uncertain. The germline V gene encodes CDR1 SGHAT and CDR2 FQNNGV. The CDR3 spans 15 residues. The germline V and J ends were trimmed by 5 bases and 5 bases, with 19 bases remaining between them. The CDR3 DNA reads TGTGCCAGCAGCCCCCGTCCGTCGGGTCTCGACGAGCAGTACTTC. Its protein product is CASSPRPSGLDEQYF. The full variable domain, with the rest looked up from reference TRBV11-2 and TRBJ2-7, is EAGVAQSPRYKIIEKRQSVAFWCNPISGHATLYWYQQILGQGPKLLIQFQNNGVVDDSQLPKDRFSAERLKGVDSTLKIQPAKLEDSAVYLCASSPRPSGLDEQYFGPGTRLTVT.

The chain recombines TRBV7-2 with TRBJ2-2; 11 nucleotides align to TRBD1. Germline loops: CDR1 SGHTA, CDR2 FQGNSA. This CDR3 contains 17 residues. Trimming at V came to 6 bases and at J to 6 bases, leaving 12 bases not matched to a gene. The CDR3 spells CASRKTAGTGGSGELFF. In DNA, the CDR3 is TGTGCCAGCAGGAAAACCGCCGGGACAGGGGGATCCGGGGAGCTGTTTTTT.

This chain's CDR3 is CASSLATGSRDEQYF. For the CDR3, the DNA is TGCGCCAGCAGCTTGGCCACAGGGAGTCGGGACGAGCAGTACTTC. The chain employs TRBV5-1 and TRBJ2-7, with a possible D match to TRBD1 (6 bases). The CDR3 spans 15 residues. V lost 0 bases and J 5 bases, leaving 15 bases between the germline ends. Per the germline V gene, CDR1 is SGHRS and CDR2 is YFSETQ.

The V gene is TRBV6-6, the J gene TRBJ1-1; 9 bases map to TRBD1. Germline lookup yields CDR1 MNHNY and CDR2 SVGAGI (reference sequence). The trim removed 5 bases at V and 6 bases at J, leaving 4 bases unmatched. This CDR3 spans 13 amino acids. The DNA for the CDR3 is TGTGCCAGCAGTGACAGGGGGACGGCTGAAGCTTTCTTT. This translates into CASSDRGTAEAFF.

The V call is TRBV25-1, the J call TRBJ2-7; 9 positions match TRBD2. Trimming at V came to 2 bases and at J to 5 bases, leaving 13 bases not matched to a gene. CDR3 length equals 17 residues. Per germline, CDR1 MGHDK and CDR2 SYGVNS. The CDR3 nucleotides read TGTGCCAGCAGTGAACCCCGGGGTAGCGGGGGAAGGGACGAGCAGTACTTC. Residues: CASSEPRGSGGRDEQYF.

The genes are TRBV6-5 and TRBJ2-1, with 8 bases identical to TRBD1. The germline CDR1 and CDR2 sequences are MNHEY and SVGAGI. The J segment lost 4 bases and the V segment lost 6 bases, leaving 5 bases of the junction unmatched. The CDR3 is 14 residues long. CDR3 amino acids: CASREGQAYNEQFF. In nucleotides, the CDR3 is TGTGCCAGCAGGGAGGGACAGGCGTACAATGAGCAGTTCTTC.

The chain carries TRBV4-1 and TRBJ1-4; D is unresolved. In germline, CDR1 is MGHRA, CDR2 YSYEKL. The CDR3 is made up of 16 amino acids. Trimming left V 1 base short and J 10 bases short, with 19 bases between. As DNA, the CDR3 is TGCGCCAGCAGCCAAGCGGAGGGCCTAGAAGGAGGAAAACTGTTTTTT. Translating it yields CASSQAEGLEGGKLFF.

A few counts support this clone. J is TRBJ2-7 and V is TRBV5-4, with a tentative D call TRBD1 (6 bases). The CDR3 has 13 residues. V lost 2 bases, J lost 5 bases, and 11 bases lay in between. Germline-derived CDR1 and CDR2 are SGHNT and YYREEE (reference sequence). The CDR3 region is CASSFGTPHEQYF. For the CDR3, the DNA is TGTGCCAGCAGCTTTGGGACACCACACGAGCAGTACTTC.